This entry features one T cell receptor (beta chain) sequence. Its antigen is not identified. The data were taken from a study of CD8+ T cells in alopecia areata. Turning to the study itself: Those patients who were treated received oral tofacitinib, which was given at 5 to 10 mg twice daily for moderate-to-severe alopecia areata. The study, taken as a whole, reports: Links between baseline CD8+ expansion and response need larger treated cohorts. Normal scalp showed lower clonality than lesional scalp, especially alopecia totalis/universalis.

This CDR3 is built from 13 residues. Looked up from germline, CDR1 is SGHRS and CDR2 is YFSETQ. V gave up 4 bases and J gave up 6 bases; unmatched junction bases: 5. As for treatment: oral pan-JAK inhibitor, 5-10 mg twice daily. cDNA serving as the sequencing template came from extracted, reverse transcribed RNA. Libraries were prepared by immunoSEQ multiplex PCR; TCRdb keeps only in-frame clonotypes and omits some of them. Of 95,000 to 110,000 clones in the sample, around 84% were seen once. Sample: CD8+ T cells sorted from blood, taken between weeks 30 and 35, from a patient treated with tofacitinib. The TCR comes from a human donor with alopecia areata. The gene calls are TRBV5-1 and TRBJ2-7; 9 nucleotides line up with TRBD1. DNA of the CDR3: TGCGCCAGCAGCCCATGGACAGGGGCCGAGCAGTACTTC. It specifies CASSPWTGAEQYF.